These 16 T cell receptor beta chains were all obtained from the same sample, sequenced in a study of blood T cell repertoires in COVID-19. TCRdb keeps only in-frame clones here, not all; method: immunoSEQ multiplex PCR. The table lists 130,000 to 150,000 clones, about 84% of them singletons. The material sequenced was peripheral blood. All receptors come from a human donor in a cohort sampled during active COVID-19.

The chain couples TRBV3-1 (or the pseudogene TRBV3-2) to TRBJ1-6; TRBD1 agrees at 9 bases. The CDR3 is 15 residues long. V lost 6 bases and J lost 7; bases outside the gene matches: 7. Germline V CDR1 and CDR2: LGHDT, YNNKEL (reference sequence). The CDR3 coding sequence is TGTGCCAGCAGGGGGACAGGGTTGTCCAATTCACCCCTCCACTTT. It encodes CASRGTGLSNSPLHF.

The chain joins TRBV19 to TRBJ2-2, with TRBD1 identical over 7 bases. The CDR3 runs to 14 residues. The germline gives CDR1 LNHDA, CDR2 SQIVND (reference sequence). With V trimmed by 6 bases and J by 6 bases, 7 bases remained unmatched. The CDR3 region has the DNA TGTGCCAGTAGACAAGACAGGGCGTCCGGGGAGCTGTTTTTT. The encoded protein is CASRQDRASGELFF.

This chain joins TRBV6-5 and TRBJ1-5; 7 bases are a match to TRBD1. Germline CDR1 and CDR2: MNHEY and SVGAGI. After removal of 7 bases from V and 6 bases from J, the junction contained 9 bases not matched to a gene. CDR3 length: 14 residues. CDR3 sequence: CASNNRQGGQPQHF. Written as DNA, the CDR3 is TGTGCCAGCAACAACCGACAGGGAGGTCAGCCCCAGCATTTT.

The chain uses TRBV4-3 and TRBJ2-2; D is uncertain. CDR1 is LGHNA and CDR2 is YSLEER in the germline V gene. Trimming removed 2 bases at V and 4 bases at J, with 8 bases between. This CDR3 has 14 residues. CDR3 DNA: TGCGCCAGCAGCCAACGCTACGGCACCGGGGAGCTGTTTTTT. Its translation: CASSQRYGTGELFF.

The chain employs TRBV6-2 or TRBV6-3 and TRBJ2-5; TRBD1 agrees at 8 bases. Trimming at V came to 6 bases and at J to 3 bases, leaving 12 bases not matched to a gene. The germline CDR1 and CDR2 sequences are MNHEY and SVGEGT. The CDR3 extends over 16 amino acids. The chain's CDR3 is CASSSGQGRGEETQYF. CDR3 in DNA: TGTGCCAGCAGCTCCGGACAGGGCAGGGGGGAAGAGACCCAGTACTTC.

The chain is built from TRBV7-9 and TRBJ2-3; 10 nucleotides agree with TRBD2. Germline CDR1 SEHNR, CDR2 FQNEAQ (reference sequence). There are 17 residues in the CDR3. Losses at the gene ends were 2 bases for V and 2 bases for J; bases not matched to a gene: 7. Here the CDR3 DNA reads TGTGCCAGCAGCTTACGGGTAGCGGGGGGAGACACAGATACGCAGTATTTT. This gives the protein CASSLRVAGGDTDTQYF.

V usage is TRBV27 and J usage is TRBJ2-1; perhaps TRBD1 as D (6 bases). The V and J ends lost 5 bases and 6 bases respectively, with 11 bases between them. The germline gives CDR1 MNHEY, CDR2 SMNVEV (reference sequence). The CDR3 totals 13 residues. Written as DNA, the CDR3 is TGTGCCAGCAGTGTTACAGGGCGCAATGAGCAGTTCTTC. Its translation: CASSVTGRNEQFF.

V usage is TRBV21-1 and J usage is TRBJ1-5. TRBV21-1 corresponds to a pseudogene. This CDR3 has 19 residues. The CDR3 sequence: CASSIKNVRNSNSNQPQHF. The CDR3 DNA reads TGTGCCAGCAGCATTAAAAATGTCAGAAATAGCAATAGCAATCAGCCCCAGCATTTT.

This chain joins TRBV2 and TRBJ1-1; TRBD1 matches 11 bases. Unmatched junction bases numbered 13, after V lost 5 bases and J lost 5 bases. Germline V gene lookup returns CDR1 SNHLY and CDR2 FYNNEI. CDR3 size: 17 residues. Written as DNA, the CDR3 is TGTGCCAGCAGTTCACTAAGGGGAGGGACAGGGGGTACTGAAGCTTTCTTT. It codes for CASSSLRGGTGGTEAFF.

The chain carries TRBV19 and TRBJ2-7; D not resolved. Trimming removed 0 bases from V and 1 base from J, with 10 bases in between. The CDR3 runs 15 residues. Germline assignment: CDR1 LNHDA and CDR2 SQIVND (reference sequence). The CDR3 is CASSIERGSSYEQYF. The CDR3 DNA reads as TGTGCCAGTAGTATAGAAAGAGGTAGTTCCTACGAGCAGTACTTC.

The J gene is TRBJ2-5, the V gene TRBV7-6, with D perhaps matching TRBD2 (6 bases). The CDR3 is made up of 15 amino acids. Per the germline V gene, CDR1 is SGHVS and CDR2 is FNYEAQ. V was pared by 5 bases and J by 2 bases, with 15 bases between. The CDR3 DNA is TGTGCCAGCAGCGCCTATGCTAGCGTTCAAGAGACCCAGTACTTC. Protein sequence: CASSAYASVQETQYF.

The CDR3 DNA reads TGTGCCAGCAGCACTCGACAGTTAGCCAAAAACATTCAGTACTTC. Translated: CASSTRQLAKNIQYF. This chain uses TRBV7-9 with TRBJ2-4; the D gene is possibly TRBD1 (5 bases). CDR1 is SEHNR and CDR2 is FQNEAQ in the germline V gene (reference sequence). The CDR3 totals 15 residues. Trimming pared 5 bases from V and 0 bases from J, leaving 11 bases between.

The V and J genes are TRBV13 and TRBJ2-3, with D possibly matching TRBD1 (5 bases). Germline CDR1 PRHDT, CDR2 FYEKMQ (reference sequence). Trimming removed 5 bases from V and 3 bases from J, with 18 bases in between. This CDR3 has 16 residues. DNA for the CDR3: TGTGCCAGCAGCCCTCCACCAGGGCGTGGGACAGATACGCAGTATTTT. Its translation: CASSPPPGRGTDTQYF.

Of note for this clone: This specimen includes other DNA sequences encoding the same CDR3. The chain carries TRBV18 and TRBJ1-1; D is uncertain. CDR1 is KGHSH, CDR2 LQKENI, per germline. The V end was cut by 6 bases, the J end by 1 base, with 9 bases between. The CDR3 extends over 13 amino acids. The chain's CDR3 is CASSDRENTEAFF. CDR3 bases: TGTGCCAGCTCGGACCGGGAGAACACTGAAGCTTTCTTT.

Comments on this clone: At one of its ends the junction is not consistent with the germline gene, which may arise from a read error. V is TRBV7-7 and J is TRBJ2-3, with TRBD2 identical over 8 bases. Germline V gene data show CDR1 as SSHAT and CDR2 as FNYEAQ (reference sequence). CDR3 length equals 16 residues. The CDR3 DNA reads TGTGCTAGCAGCTTAGCGCCAGCGGGGGACACAGATACGCAGTATTTT. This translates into CASSLAPAGDTDTQYF.

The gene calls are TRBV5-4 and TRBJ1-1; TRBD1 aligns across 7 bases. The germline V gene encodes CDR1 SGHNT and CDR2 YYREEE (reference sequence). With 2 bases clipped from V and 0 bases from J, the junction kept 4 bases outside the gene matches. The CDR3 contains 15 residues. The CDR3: CASSFGRGMNTEAFF. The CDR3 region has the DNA TGTGCCAGCAGCTTCGGCAGGGGGATGAACACTGAAGCTTTCTTT.